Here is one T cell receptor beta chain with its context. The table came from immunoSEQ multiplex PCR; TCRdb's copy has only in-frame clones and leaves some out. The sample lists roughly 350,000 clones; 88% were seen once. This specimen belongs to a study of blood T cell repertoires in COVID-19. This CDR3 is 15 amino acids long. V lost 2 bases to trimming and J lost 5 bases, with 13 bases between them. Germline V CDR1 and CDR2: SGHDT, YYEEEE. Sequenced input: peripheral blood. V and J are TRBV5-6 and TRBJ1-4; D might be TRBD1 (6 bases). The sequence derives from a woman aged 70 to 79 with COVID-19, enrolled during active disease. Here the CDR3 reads CASSLYRQENEKLFF. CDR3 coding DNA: TGTGCCAGCAGCTTATATAGACAGGAGAATGAAAAACTGTTTTTT.